Below, one T cell receptor beta chain is given with its context. This sample is drawn from a study of technical replicates of blood from four donors. Only in-frame clones appear in the TCRdb table, and some are missing; sequencing was by immunoSEQ multiplex PCR. The table has about 82,000 clones, more than 85% seen once. Between the trimmed V and J ends, which lost 4 bases and 8 bases, there was a span of 10 bases. CDR3 length: 12 residues. Germline CDR1 is SGHRS and CDR2 is YFSETQ. The sample consisted of T cells isolated from PBMCs. This sequence joins TRBV5-1 and TRBJ2-1; D is undetermined. The clonotype originates from a human donor in good health. CDR3 protein: CASSPKRDEQFF. The CDR3 DNA follows: TGCGCCAGCAGCCCGAAACGCGATGAGCAGTTCTTC.